This TCR beta chain was sequenced during a study of blood T cell repertoires in COVID-19. Methods used by the authors: Reference gene primer amplification gave estimated nucleated cell counts. TCRdb keeps only in-frame clones here, not all; method: immunoSEQ multiplex PCR. That table gives V, J and clone size, and the DNA gave D and trimming. The sample holds 40,000 or so clones, about 89% seen once. Sequencing used peripheral blood. The clonotype comes from a man aged 50 to 60 with active COVID-19.

The CDR3 coding sequence is TGTGCCAGCAGCCAAAGGGGGCGCGGATCACCCCTCCACTTT. Encoded protein: CASSQRGRGSPLHF. The genes are TRBV7-8 and TRBJ1-6; TRBD1 agrees at 7 bases. The ends lost 5 bases at V and 10 bases at J; junction bases unmatched: 8. This CDR3 is built from 14 residues. Germline V gene lookup returns CDR1 SGHVS and CDR2 FQNEAQ.